These T cell receptor beta chains were read from a single sample in a study of T-cell reconstitution after alpha-beta-depleted transplantation in children. TCRdb re-called the PCR reads through MiXCR, storing one row per CDR3 protein. The sample has about 230,000 distinct CDR3 sequences, 9.7% seen once. Sequenced material: PBMCs from the stem cell graft donor, taken from the stem cell graft. Receptors originate from a human donor who donated a stem cell graft to a child with SCID. The CDR3 runs from the conserved cysteine through the conserved F or W. The D gene is left open where the match is weak. Size is omitted from some rows. Given values are once, few, many or a class for expanded clones.

TRBV5-1	TRBJ1-2	-	many	CASRNLVIYGYTF	TGCGCCAGCAGAAACCTTGTGATCTATGGCTACACCTTC
TRBV6-1	TRBJ1-6	-	-	CASSEGTPGDSPLHF	TGTGCCAGCAGTGAAGGGACCCCGGGGGATTCACCCCTCCACTTT
TRBV5-1	TRBJ2-2	TRBD1	many	CASSPRTGYRNTGELFF	TGCGCCAGCAGCCCCCGGACAGGGTATCGGAACACCGGGGAGCTGTTTTTT
TRBV28	TRBJ1-4	-	-	CASSPLPPSHGELFF	TGTGCCAGCAGTCCTCTACCCCCGAGCCACGGGGAACTGTTTTTT
TRBV5-1	TRBJ2-3	TRBD2	-	CASSFSPLATSGNTDTQYF	TGCGCCAGCAGCTTCTCCCCCTTGGCGACTAGCGGAAACACAGATACGCAGTATTTT
TRBV11-2	TRBJ2-7	-	many	CASSLRAESSYEQYF	TGTGCCAGCAGCTTACGGGCGGAAAGCTCCTACGAGCAGTACTTC
TRBV29-1	TRBJ2-3	TRBD1	many	CSAVPGQGATDTQYF	TGCAGCGCCGTGCCGGGACAGGGGGCAACAGATACGCAGTATTTT
TRBV12-3/TRBV12-4	TRBJ1-2	TRBD1	many	CASSGDSFYYGYTF	TGTGCCAGCAGTGGGGACAGTTTCTACTATGGCTACACCTTC
TRBV20-1	TRBJ2-1	TRBD2	many	CSARLAGDLYNEQFF	TGCAGTGCGAGACTAGCGGGGGACCTCTACAATGAGCAGTTCTTC
TRBV7-8	TRBJ1-1	-	many	CASIRAANTEAFF	TGTGCCAGCATCCGGGCAGCGAACACTGAAGCTTTCTTT
TRBV2	TRBJ1-1	TRBD1	many	CASSGDRRTEAFF	TGTGCCAGCAGTGGGGACAGGAGGACTGAAGCTTTCTTT
TRBV6-5	TRBJ1-1	TRBD1	many	CASSSLTGGGMYTEAFF	TGTGCCAGCAGTTCACTGACAGGGGGTGGGATGTACACTGAAGCTTTCTTT